These 27 T cell receptor beta chains came from one sample sequenced in a study of neurological immune-mediated disorders (dated by TCRdb to the late 2010s). Libraries were prepared through 5' RACE. The instrument was an Illumina HiSeq 2500. TCRdb itself trimmed the public reads at Q25 with fastp, ran MiXCR and retained productive beta chains. Rows with one shared CDR3 protein collapse into an entry with the most common genes and DNA. Present in this sample are 45,000 to 55,000 distinct CDR3 sequences, around 5.3% of which were seen just once. The ten most abundant clones make up roughly 1.5% of the sample. Sequenced sample: CD4+ T cells from blood. Every receptor here comes from a woman aged 18 to 35 with multiple sclerosis.

With respect to this clonotype: At one boundary the junction diverges from the germline segment, which might be a read error. This chain connects TRBV5-6 to TRBJ1-2; TRBD1 matches at 8 bases. This CDR3 comprises 16 residues. Per germline, CDR1 SGHDT and CDR2 YYEEEE. This chain's CDR3 is CASSLVAGGNDYGYTF. DNA of the CDR3: TGTGCCAGCAGCTTGGTGGCAGGGGGCAACGACTATGGTTACACCTTC.

In this sample, this clonotype turned up many times. The rearrangement links TRBV6-2 or TRBV6-3 to TRBJ1-2, with a weak D call TRBD1 (5 bases). The germline V and J ends were trimmed by 2 bases and 5 bases, with 6 bases remaining between them. Germline CDR1 reads MNHEY; CDR2 reads SVGEGT. This CDR3 region has 12 residues. CDR3 sequence reads: CASSYKGYGYTF. The CDR3, as DNA: TGTGCCAGCAGTTACAAGGGGTATGGCTACACCTTC.

This clonotype was seen ten or more times. This chain links TRBV10-2 with TRBJ2-2; 8 bases map to TRBD1. This CDR3 has 14 residues. CDR1 WSHSY and CDR2 SAAADI come from the germline V gene. J gave up 6 bases and V 2 bases, and 2 bases lay outside the gene matches. The CDR3 DNA follows: TGCGCCAGCAGTGAGGCAGGGGGCTCCGGGGAGCTGTTTTTT. This codes for CASSEAGGSGELFF.

This clonotype was counted many times. V usage is TRBV20-1 and J usage is TRBJ2-5; no firm D call. The CDR3 is 14 amino acids. Per germline, CDR1 DFQATT and CDR2 SNEGSKA (reference sequence). Between the trimmed V and J ends, which lost 0 bases and 5 bases, there was a span of 13 bases. The CDR3 DNA follows: TGCAGTGCTAGAGATCGGAGCAGGCATGAGACCCAGTACTTC. Protein product: CSARDRSRHETQYF.

There are many counts of this clonotype. The rearrangement joins TRBV20-1 to TRBJ1-2; 7 positions agree with TRBD1. CDR1 is DFQATT, CDR2 SNEGSKA, per germline (reference sequence). V shed 4 bases and J 4 bases; nucleotides not matched to a gene: 21. The CDR3 covers 18 residues. In nucleotides, the CDR3 is TGCAGTGCTACCTTGCCCGAGACAGTCCACAGGGGCCTCTATGGCTACACCTTC. Amino acid sequence: CSATLPETVHRGLYGYTF.

This clonotype came up many times. The gene calls are TRBV6-1 and TRBJ1-5; no clear D. V was shortened by 4 bases and J by 9 bases, with 10 bases between the two germline ends. The CDR3 sequence is 12 residues long. CDR1 and CDR2 from the germline V gene are MNHNS and SASEGT. The CDR3 coding sequence is TGTGCCAGCAGTGTCTCCGGGCGGCCCCAGCATTTT. It codes for CASSVSGRPQHF.

This clonotype was found many times. This chain connects TRBV20-1 to TRBJ2-5; TRBD1 matches at 7 bases. The germline CDR1 and CDR2 sequences are DFQATT and SNEGSKA (reference sequence). The CDR3 length is 19 residues. The V gene end was trimmed by 6 bases and the J gene end by 1 base; junction bases not matched to a gene: 23. CDR3 DNA: TGCAGTGCCACCAACCCGGGACAGCGCTCGGTGTGGGCCCAAGAGACCCAGTACTTC. Translation gives CSATNPGQRSVWAQETQYF.

This clonotype has a count of ten or more. The rearrangement joins TRBV28 to TRBJ2-5, with D uncertain. The germline V gene has CDR1 MDHEN and CDR2 SYDVKM. V was pared by 2 bases and J by 0 bases, with 7 bases between. The CDR3 covers 14 residues. The CDR3 loop reads CASSLIGYQETQYF. DNA for the CDR3: TGTGCCAGCAGTTTAATCGGTTACCAAGAGACCCAGTACTTC.

In its sample, this clonotype was seen many times. This rearrangement joins TRBV3-1 to TRBJ1-1; D remains ambiguous. Germline V lookup: CDR1 LGHDT, CDR2 YNNKEL (reference sequence). There are 15 residues in the CDR3. Trimming took off 0 bases at V and 0 bases at J, with 8 bases between the two ends. The CDR3 sequence is CASSQDPGMNTEAFF. The CDR3 region has the DNA TGTGCCAGCAGCCAAGATCCGGGCATGAACACTGAAGCTTTCTTT.

This clonotype appeared many times. This chain connects TRBV6-5 to TRBJ1-1, with D possibly being TRBD1 (6 bases). Trimming stripped 0 bases from V and 0 bases from J, with 14 bases between. Germline V CDR1 and CDR2: MNHEY, SVGAGI. This CDR3 spans 17 amino acids. The CDR3 loop reads CASSYSSGVGMNTEAFF. The DNA of the CDR3 is TGTGCCAGCAGTTACTCTTCAGGGGTCGGCATGAACACTGAAGCTTTCTTT.

This clonotype appeared many times. V is TRBV5-5 and J is TRBJ1-2; maybe TRBD1 (5 bases). Germline V gene sequence: CDR1 SGHKS, CDR2 YYEKEE (reference sequence). CDR3 length equals 13 residues. V was pared by 4 bases and J by 6 bases, with 13 bases between. CDR3 sequence reads: CASSPGHLDGYTF. The CDR3 coding sequence is TGTGCCAGCAGCCCCGGACATTTGGATGGCTACACCTTC.

This clonotype was counted at least ten times. J is TRBJ2-1 and V is TRBV20-1; 12 bases agree with TRBD2. V shed 0 bases, J shed 0 bases, and the junction held 9 bases outside the gene matches. The CDR3 is made up of 19 amino acids. Germline V gene lookup returns CDR1 DFQATT and CDR2 SNEGSKA (reference sequence). The CDR3 region has the DNA TGCAGTGCTAGAGATTGGTCTAGCGGGGGGGTGCACTCCTACAATGAGCAGTTCTTC. It yields the protein CSARDWSSGGVHSYNEQFF.

This clonotype was detected many times. The chain recombines TRBV27 with TRBJ2-5; 7 nucleotides line up with TRBD1. The CDR3 spans 17 residues. V was pared by 5 bases and J by 1 base, with 13 bases of the junction left unmatched. Germline CDR1 and CDR2: MNHEY and SMNVEV (reference sequence). The CDR3 region is CASSTLLTGVRQETQYF. The CDR3 nucleotides read TGTGCCAGCAGTACTCTCTTAACAGGGGTGCGCCAAGAGACCCAGTACTTC.

This clonotype was detected many times. The chain employs TRBV5-1 and TRBJ1-2; D is uncertain. The CDR3 has 13 amino acids. CDR1 and CDR2 from the germline V gene are SGHRS and YFSETQ. V lost 4 bases and J lost 4, with 11 bases in between. In DNA, the CDR3 is TGCGCCAGCAGCCCGGGCGTCCTCTATGGCTACACCTTC. Translation: CASSPGVLYGYTF.

This clonotype was observed many times. This rearrangement joins TRBV5-1 to TRBJ1-1; D gene ambiguous. CDR1 SGHRS and CDR2 YFSETQ come from the germline V gene. The CDR3 totals 15 residues. V lost 0 bases, J lost 5 bases, and 14 bases lay in between. The CDR3: CASSLVAARDTEAFF. The DNA for the CDR3 is TGCGCCAGCAGCTTGGTGGCGGCAAGGGATACTGAAGCTTTCTTT.

This clonotype was found a few times. The chain uses TRBV18 and TRBJ2-7; no reliable D call. The CDR3 has 15 amino acids. The germline V gene encodes CDR1 KGHSH and CDR2 LQKENI. Trimming removed 0 bases at V and 4 bases at J, with 13 bases between. CDR3 nucleotides: TGTGCCAGCTCACCACCGTCCCAGGCTTATTACGAGCAGTACTTC. As protein: CASSPPSQAYYEQYF.

This clonotype was observed many times. The V call is TRBV15, the J call TRBJ1-2, with D tentatively TRBD1 (6 bases). The CDR3 extends over 17 amino acids. CDR1 and CDR2 from the germline V gene are LNHNV and YYDKDF (reference sequence). Trimming took 1 base from V and 4 from J, leaving 19 bases between them. Written as DNA, the CDR3 is TGTGCCACCAGCAGAGTTGCCCCCGAACAGGGACCCTATGGCTACACCTTC. As protein: CATSRVAPEQGPYGYTF.

The rearrangement uses TRBV5-1 and TRBJ1-1; D not certain. The CDR3 has 13 amino acids. Trimming removed 3 bases from V and 5 bases from J, with 11 bases in between. Germline values: CDR1 SGHRS, CDR2 YFSETQ. CDR3 protein: CASSSGAGTEAFF. Written as DNA, the CDR3 is TGCGCCAGCAGCTCAGGAGCGGGGACTGAAGCTTTCTTT.

This clonotype was found many times. For the CDR3, the DNA is TGTGCCAGCAGTTTAGTGCAGGGGATCCCCGGGGAGCTGTTTTTT. Amino acids: CASSLVQGIPGELFF. The chain couples TRBV12-3 or TRBV12-4 to TRBJ2-2, with a possible D match to TRBD1 (6 bases). With 1 base removed from V and 6 bases from J, the gap between germline ends came to 12 bases. This CDR3 is 15 amino acids long.

At least ten counts were recorded for this clonotype. The rearrangement uses TRBV5-5 and TRBJ2-4, with 12 positions matching TRBD2. The germline V gene has CDR1 SGHKS and CDR2 YYEKEE (reference sequence). The CDR3 spans 16 residues. After removal of 3 bases from V and 6 bases from J, the junction contained 7 bases not matched to a gene. The CDR3 spells CASSSRTSGDANIQYF. The CDR3, as DNA: TGTGCCAGCAGCTCTCGGACTAGCGGGGATGCAAACATTCAGTACTTC. The variable domain in full, with the rest retrieved from reference TRBV5-5 and TRBJ2-4, is DAGVTQSPTHLIKTRGQQVTLRCSPISGHKSVSWYQQVLGQGPQFIFQYYEKEERGRGNFPDRFSARQFPNYSSELNVNALLLGDSALYLCASSSRTSGDANIQYFGAGTRLSVL.

This clonotype has ten or more counts. DNA for the CDR3: TGTGCCAGCAGCCAAGAGAGCTCCTATAATTCACCCCTCCACTTT. Its translation: CASSQESSYNSPLHF. The chain carries TRBV3-1 and TRBJ1-6; D is ambiguous. The CDR3 is 15 amino acids. Deletions cut 0 bases from V and 0 bases from J, with 3 bases between. Per the germline V gene, CDR1 is LGHDT and CDR2 is YNNKEL (reference sequence).

This clonotype was picked up many times. The rearrangement links TRBV7-8 to TRBJ1-2; D unresolved. CDR3 size: 13 residues. V was cut by 0 bases and J by 3 bases, with 5 bases left in between. Per the germline V gene, CDR1 is SGHVS and CDR2 is FQNEAQ. The CDR3 is CASSLAIDYGYTF. The CDR3 DNA follows: TGTGCCAGCAGCTTAGCTATCGACTATGGCTACACCTTC.

This clonotype was counted ten times or more. This sequence joins TRBV27 and TRBJ1-2, with TRBD1 matching 10 bases. Germline-derived CDR1 and CDR2 are MNHEY and SMNVEV (reference sequence). The CDR3 contains 15 residues. J gave up 6 bases and V 5 bases, and 9 bases lay outside the gene matches. The CDR3 region has the DNA TGTGCCAGCAGTCCCAGGGACAGGGGCCAGGATGGCTACACCTTC. Amino acids: CASSPRDRGQDGYTF.

This clonotype was picked up many times. J is TRBJ1-1 and V is TRBV28; D is ambiguous. The CDR3 is 12 amino acids. CDR1 and CDR2 from the germline V gene are MDHEN and SYDVKM. Trimming took off 4 bases at V and 10 bases at J, with 13 bases between the two ends. The CDR3 sequence is CASSSLRLVAFF. In DNA form, the CDR3 reads TGTGCCAGCAGTTCACTCCGATTGGTAGCTTTCTTT.

In this sample, this clonotype turned up many times. This chain connects TRBV3-1 to TRBJ1-1; possibly TRBD1 for D (5 bases). This CDR3 spans 18 amino acids. The germline V gene encodes CDR1 LGHDT and CDR2 YNNKEL (reference sequence). Trimming pared 4 bases from V and 1 base from J, leaving 22 bases between. The CDR3 DNA reads as TGTGCCAGCAGCCCAAAAAGGGGACTGGTACAATGGAACACTGAAGCTTTCTTT. It specifies CASSPKRGLVQWNTEAFF.

This clonotype was seen repeatedly, ten times or more. This chain uses TRBV20-1 with TRBJ1-2, with TRBD1 identical over 9 bases. CDR1 and CDR2 from the germline V gene are DFQATT and SNEGSKA (reference sequence). The CDR3 is made up of 14 amino acids. J was trimmed by 3 bases and V by 5 bases; bases with no gene match: 7. CDR3 loop: CSAFGTGYDYGYTF. CDR3 nucleotide sequence: TGCAGTGCTTTTGGGACAGGGTATGACTATGGCTACACCTTC.

This clonotype was detected ten times or more. The chain carries TRBV5-1 and TRBJ2-5; the D gene could be TRBD1 or TRBD2 (5 bases each). There are 13 residues in the CDR3. V dropped 4 bases and J dropped 0 bases, with 7 bases sitting between them. CDR1 is SGHRS, CDR2 YFSETQ, per germline. DNA of the CDR3: TGCGCCAGCAGCCCGGGACACCAAGAGACCCAGTACTTC. Its protein product is CASSPGHQETQYF.